This T cell receptor (beta chain) comes out of a study of blood T cells in healthy people across ages. Findings and caveats of the study: Investigators treated diversity estimates from one million T cells as underestimates. Roughly linear age-related decline in beta diversity appeared, significant by age around 38. A greater number of naive CD4+ cells and higher diversity distinguished long-lived donors from aged donors.

This CDR3 is 12 amino acids long. Trimming left V 7 bases short and J 10 bases short, with 11 bases between. CDR1 and CDR2 (germline): MDHEN, SYDVKM. For the second PCR, which ran for roughly 7 to 11 cycles, a sample-barcoded 5' primer and a J-beta primer mix were used. All cDNA molecules were each tagged by a template-switch adaptor with 12 random nucleotides. Via MiXCR, TCRdb re-called the 5' RACE reads, giving one row per CDR3 protein. Among roughly 1.7 million distinct CDR3 sequences listed, around 35% were seen once. This clonotype has a handful of counts. Its target is unknown. The receptor's source is a woman in her 30s in good health. The chain links TRBV28 to TRBJ1-6, with D hard to call. Sequencing used blood. The CDR3 nucleotides read TGTGCCAGCACCCGCTTACCATCACCCCTCCACTTT. Its translation is CASTRLPSPLHF.